This T cell receptor beta chain was sequenced for a study of response to subunit inactivated influenza vaccine. The trim removed 4 bases at V and 7 bases at J, leaving 11 bases unmatched. The CDR3 has 15 residues. The germline V gene encodes CDR1 SGHRS and CDR2 YFSETQ. Notes on the study in general: Each seasonal flu vaccination may recruit only limited new T cells, authors suggested.

TCRdb reprocessed the RT-PCR reads with MiXCR, giving one entry per CDR3 protein. The data show 450,000 to 550,000 distinct CDR3 sequences, over 25% seen once. This clonotype was seen many times. Antigen unknown. The chain recombines TRBV5-1 with TRBJ2-1; 7 bases map to TRBD2. This material consisted of CD4+ T cells sorted from PBMCs, taken approximately 5 days after vaccination. The clonotype comes from a middle-aged man who received an inactivated influenza vaccine. This chain's CDR3 is CASSLGVGGSNEQFF. The CDR3 nucleotides are TGCGCCAGCAGCCTTGGGGTCGGCGGGAGTAATGAGCAGTTCTTC. Drawing the rest from reference TRBV5-1 and TRBJ2-1, the complete variable domain is KAGVTQTPRYLIKTRGQQVTLSCSPISGHRSVSWYQQTPGQGLQFLFEYFSETQRNKGNFPGRFSGRQFSNSRSEMNVSTLELGDSALYLCASSLGVGGSNEQFFGPGTRLTVL.